These 11 T cell receptor beta chains were sequenced from one sample in a study of cytomegalovirus exposure and HLA in healthy donors. The PCR used 60 Vbeta and 13 Jbeta primers. Data came from immunoSEQ multiplex PCR; TCRdb stores just in-frame clones and leaves some out. The sample gives roughly 140,000 clones, around three quarters of which show up once; 2% to 2.5% is in the top ten. The sequencing input was PBMCs. Every receptor here comes from a man between 40 and 49 years old in good health and CMV-seronegative.

V is TRBV7-8 and J is TRBJ2-6; D perhaps matches TRBD1 (5 bases). There are 17 residues in the CDR3. The germline V gene encodes CDR1 SGHVS and CDR2 FQNEAQ. Trimming took 1 base from V and 2 from J, leaving 12 bases between them. The CDR3 spells CASSLVNSGTGANVLTF. For the CDR3, the DNA is TGTGCCAGCAGCTTAGTCAACTCAGGGACTGGGGCCAACGTCCTGACTTTC.

V gene TRBV6-5 combines with J gene TRBJ2-3; D is unresolved. V dropped 7 bases and J dropped 6 bases, with 17 bases sitting between them. Germline CDR1 reads MNHEY; CDR2 reads SVGAGI. The CDR3 runs 14 residues. The CDR3 loop reads CASTQWVGSDTQYF. CDR3 nucleotide sequence: TGTGCCAGCACCCAATGGGTCGGGTCGGATACGCAGTATTTT.

About this clone itself: The same CDR3 also results from other DNA sequences found in this sample. V is TRBV29-1 and J is TRBJ1-5; 10 bases are a match to TRBD1. Trimming at V came to 6 bases and at J to 7 bases, leaving 9 bases not matched to a gene. This CDR3 spans 14 amino acids. The germline V gene encodes CDR1 SQVTM and CDR2 ANQGSEA. The CDR3 reads CSVRMTGGEQPQHF. In DNA, the CDR3 is TGCAGCGTCAGGATGACAGGGGGCGAACAGCCCCAGCATTTT. The full variable domain, its missing parts supplied by reference TRBV29-1 and TRBJ1-5, is SAVISQKPSRDICQRGTSLTIQCQVDSQVTMMFWYRQQPGQSLTLIATANQGSEATYESGFVIDKFPISRPNLTFSTLTVSNMSPEDSSIYLCSVRMTGGEQPQHFGDGTRLSIL.

A few counts support this clone. The germline gene is not matched at one end of the junction; a read error may be the cause. The chain carries TRBV29-1 and TRBJ1-2, with TRBD1 matching 8 bases. Looked up from germline, CDR1 is SQVTM and CDR2 is ANQGSEA. The CDR3 is made up of 14 amino acids. CDR3 DNA: TGCAGCGTTGAAGCCACAGGGGGTCTTCATGGCTACCCCTTC. Translation gives CSVEATGGLHGYPF.

This rearrangement joins TRBV7-2 to TRBJ2-1, with 9 bases identical to TRBD2. V trimming: 4 bases; J trimming: 6 bases; junction bases outside the gene matches: 4. The CDR3 extends over 14 amino acids. Germline CDR1 reads SGHTA; CDR2 reads FQGNSA. The CDR3 nucleotides read TGTGCCAGCAGCTGGACTAGCGTGGGCAATGAGCAGTTCTTC. Protein sequence: CASSWTSVGNEQFF.

A few counts support this clone. Here the CDR3 reads CASSPGQSTDTQYF. In nucleotides, the CDR3 is TGCGCCAGCAGCCCAGGACAGAGCACAGATACGCAGTATTTT. J is TRBJ2-3 and V is TRBV5-1, with D tentatively TRBD1 (6 bases). This CDR3 has 14 amino acids. Germline CDR1 is SGHRS and CDR2 is YFSETQ. Trimming took 4 bases from V and 0 from J, leaving 9 bases between them.

The V gene is TRBV18, the J gene TRBJ2-7; 7 bases align to TRBD2. Germline CDR1 is KGHSH and CDR2 is LQKENI. Trimming removed 4 bases from V and 0 bases from J; junction bases left unmatched: 3. CDR3 length: 14 amino acids. CDR3 bases: TGTGCCAGCTCACGGGACTACAGCTCCTACGAGCAGTACTTC. Its protein is CASSRDYSSYEQYF. Complete variable domain (other parts from reference TRBV18 and TRBJ2-7): NAGVMQNPRHLVRRRGQEARLRCSPMKGHSHVYWYRQLPEEGLKFMVYLQKENIIDESGMPKERFSAEFPKEGPSILRIQQVVRGDSAAYFCASSRDYSSYEQYFGPGTRLTVT.

The CDR3 loop is CASSKTRQGVNSPLHF. Written as DNA, the CDR3 is TGTGCCAGCAGCAAAACCAGACAGGGGGTGAATTCACCCCTCCACTTT. The chain joins TRBV7-6 to TRBJ1-6; 9 nucleotides agree with TRBD1. The trim removed 5 bases at V and 7 bases at J, leaving 9 bases unmatched. The germline V gene has CDR1 SGHVS and CDR2 FNYEAQ. This CDR3 has 16 amino acids.

The chain combines TRBV7-7 with TRBJ2-1; possibly TRBD1 for D (6 bases). The V end lost 5 bases, the J end lost 7 bases, and 15 bases lay between the germline ends. This CDR3 spans 14 amino acids. Germline V gene data show CDR1 as SSHAT and CDR2 as FNYEAQ (reference sequence). CDR3 sequence (DNA): TGTGCCAGCAGCCAGAACAGGGAAGGAAATGAGCAGTTCTTC. Protein sequence: CASSQNREGNEQFF.

The gene calls are TRBV4-1 and TRBJ2-7, with D perhaps matching TRBD1 (5 bases). This CDR3 spans 14 amino acids. V was pared by 1 base and J by 3 bases, with 10 bases between. Looked up from germline, CDR1 is MGHRA and CDR2 is YSYEKL. CDR3: CASSQGGRNYEQYF. For the CDR3, the DNA is TGCGCCAGCAGCCAAGGGGGCAGGAACTACGAGCAGTACTTC.

The gene calls are TRBV27 and TRBJ1-5; 10 nucleotides agree with TRBD1. The germline V gene encodes CDR1 MNHEY and CDR2 SMNVEV (reference sequence). V was pared by 2 bases and J by 4 bases, with 8 bases of the junction left unmatched. The CDR3 totals 17 residues. The CDR3 region has the DNA TGTGCCAGCAGTTTAATCGGGACAGGGGCCCTTAATCAGCCCCAGCATTTT. Translated, it gives CASSLIGTGALNQPQHF.